This T cell receptor (beta chain) was retrieved from a study of spatial heterogeneity in lung cancer. About the study: Detected beta-chain sequences consistently exceeded alpha-chain sequences. Points from the study as a whole: Ubiquitous, expanded tumor-derived TCRs were more frequently observed in blood at resection than at follow-up.

A distinct unique molecular identifier was carried by each TCR cDNA molecule. TCRdb reprocessed the 5' RACE reads via MiXCR and lists one record per CDR3 protein. The table records tens of thousands of distinct CDR3 sequences, approximately 21% of them present only once. As for time point: sample taken at primary tumor resection. The input material, whole RNA from tumor, nontumor lung or frozen PBMC, was sequenced unsorted. Trimming pared 3 bases from V and 8 bases from J, leaving 7 bases between. The CDR3 totals 12 residues. CDR1 is KGHSH and CDR2 is LQKENI in the germline V gene. This clonotype was recorded at least ten times. What it binds is not known.

The source of this sequence is a male donor with early-stage non-small cell lung cancer. V and J are TRBV18 and TRBJ1-4; D perhaps matches TRBD1 (5 bases). Specimen: PBMCs, collected at surgery. The CDR3 coding sequence is TGTGCCAGCTCACCGCGGGGGGAAAAACTGTTTTTT. Translating it yields CASSPRGEKLFF. Full variable domain (remainder filled in from reference TRBV18 and TRBJ1-4): NAGVMQNPRHLVRRRGQEARLRCSPMKGHSHVYWYRQLPEEGLKFMVYLQKENIIDESGMPKERFSAEFPKEGPSILRIQQVVRGDSAAYFCASSPRGEKLFFGSGTQLSVL.